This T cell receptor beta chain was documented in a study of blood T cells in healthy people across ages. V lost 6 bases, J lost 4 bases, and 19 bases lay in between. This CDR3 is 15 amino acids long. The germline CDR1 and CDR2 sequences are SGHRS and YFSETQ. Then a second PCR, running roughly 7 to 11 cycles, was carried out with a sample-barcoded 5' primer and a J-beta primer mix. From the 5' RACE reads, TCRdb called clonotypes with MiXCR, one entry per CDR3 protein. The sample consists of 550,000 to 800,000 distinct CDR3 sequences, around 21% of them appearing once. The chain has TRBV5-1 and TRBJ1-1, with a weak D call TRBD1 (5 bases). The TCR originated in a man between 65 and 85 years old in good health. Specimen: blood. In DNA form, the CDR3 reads TGCGCCAGCAACGTGGACACCGGGCTGGGCACTGAAGCTTTCTTT. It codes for CASNVDTGLGTEAFF.